This record concerns one T cell receptor beta chain sequence. Its antigen is unknown. This record belongs to a study of shared clonotypes between healthy human individuals. Study in general: Every donor yielded three CD4 naive, three CD4 memory, two CD8 naive and one CD8 memory plate. Study-level points and caveats: Donor scarcity curtailed the genetic and exposure-history diversity represented herein.

Repertoires were generated with immunoSEQ multiplex PCR, while TCRdb's copy carries only in-frame clones and drops some. Of about 1.5 million clones in the sample, 95% to 99% were seen once. V lost 5 bases, J lost 0 bases, and 4 bases lay in between. The CDR3 contains 12 residues. Germline CDR1 MDHEN, CDR2 SYDVKM. This sequence originates from a man younger than 40 in good health. This chain connects TRBV28 to TRBJ1-1, with D hard to call. The sample was naive CD4+ T cells sorted from blood. Subset in this sample: CD45RA+ positively selected. The CDR3 bases are TGTGCCAGCAGTGTCATGAACACTGAAGCTTTCTTT. Its translation is CASSVMNTEAFF.